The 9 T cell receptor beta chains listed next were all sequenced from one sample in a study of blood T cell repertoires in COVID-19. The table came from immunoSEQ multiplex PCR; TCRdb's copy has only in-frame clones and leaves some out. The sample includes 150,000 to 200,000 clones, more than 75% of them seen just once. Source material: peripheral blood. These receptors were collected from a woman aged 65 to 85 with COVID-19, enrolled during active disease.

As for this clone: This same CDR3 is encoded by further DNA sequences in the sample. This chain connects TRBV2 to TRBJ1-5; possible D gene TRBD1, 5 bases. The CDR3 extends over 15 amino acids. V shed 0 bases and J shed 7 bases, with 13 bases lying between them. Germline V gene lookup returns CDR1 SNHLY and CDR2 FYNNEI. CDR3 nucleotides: TGTGCCAGCAGTGAAGCTCGGGGCGCGGGACAGCCCCAGCATTTT. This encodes CASSEARGAGQPQHF.

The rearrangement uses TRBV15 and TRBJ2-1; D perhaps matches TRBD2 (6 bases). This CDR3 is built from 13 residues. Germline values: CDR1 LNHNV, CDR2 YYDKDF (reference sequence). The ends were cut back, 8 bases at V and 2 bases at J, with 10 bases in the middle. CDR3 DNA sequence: TGTGCCACCGGAGCGGGCGCCTACAATGAGCAGTTCTTC. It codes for CATGAGAYNEQFF.

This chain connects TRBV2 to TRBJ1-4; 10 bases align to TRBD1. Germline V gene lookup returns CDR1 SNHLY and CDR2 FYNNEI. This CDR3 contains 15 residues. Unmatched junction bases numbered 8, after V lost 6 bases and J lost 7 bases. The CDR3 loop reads CASRRDRGIGEKLFF. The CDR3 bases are TGTGCCAGCAGAAGGGACAGGGGTATTGGTGAAAAACTGTTTTTT.

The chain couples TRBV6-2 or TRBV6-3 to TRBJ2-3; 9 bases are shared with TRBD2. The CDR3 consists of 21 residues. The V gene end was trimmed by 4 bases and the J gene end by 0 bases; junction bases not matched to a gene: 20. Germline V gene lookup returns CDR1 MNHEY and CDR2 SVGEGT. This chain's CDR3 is CASSFQNSGGRQRVSTDTQYF. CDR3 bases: TGTGCCAGCAGTTTCCAGAATAGCGGGGGACGTCAGAGGGTTAGCACAGATACGCAGTATTTT.

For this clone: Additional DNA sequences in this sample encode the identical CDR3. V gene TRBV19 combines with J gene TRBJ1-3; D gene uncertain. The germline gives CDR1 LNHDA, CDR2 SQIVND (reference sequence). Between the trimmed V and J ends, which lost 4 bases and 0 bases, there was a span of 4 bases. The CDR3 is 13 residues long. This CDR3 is CASSTGSGNTIYF. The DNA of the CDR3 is TGTGCCAGTAGTACCGGCTCTGGAAACACCATATATTTT.

The CDR3 loop is CASSQGGNYGYTF. DNA for the CDR3: TGTGCCAGCTCCCAGGGGGGAAACTATGGCTACACCTTC. The rearrangement uses TRBV5-4 and TRBJ1-2, with 7 bases aligning to TRBD1. The CDR3 is 13 residues long. Germline V gene lookup returns CDR1 SGHNT and CDR2 YYREEE (reference sequence). V lost 7 bases, J lost 2 bases, and 5 bases stayed unmatched.

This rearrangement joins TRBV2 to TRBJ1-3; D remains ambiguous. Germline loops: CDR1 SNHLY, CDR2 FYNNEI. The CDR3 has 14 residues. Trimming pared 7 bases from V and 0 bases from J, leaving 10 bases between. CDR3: CASNWRSSGNTIYF. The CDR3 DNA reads TGTGCCAGCAACTGGAGAAGCTCTGGAAACACCATATATTTT.

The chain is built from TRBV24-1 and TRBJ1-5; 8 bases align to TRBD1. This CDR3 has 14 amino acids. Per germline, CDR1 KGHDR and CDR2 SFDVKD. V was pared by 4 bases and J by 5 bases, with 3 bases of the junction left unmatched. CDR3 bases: TGTGCCACCAGTGAGCCAGGGGGCCATCAGCCCCAGCATTTT. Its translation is CATSEPGGHQPQHF.

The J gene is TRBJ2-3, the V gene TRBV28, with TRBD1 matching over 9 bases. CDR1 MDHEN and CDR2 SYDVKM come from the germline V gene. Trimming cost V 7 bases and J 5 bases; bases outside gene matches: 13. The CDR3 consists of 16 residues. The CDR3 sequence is CASTLGRGQGIDTQYF. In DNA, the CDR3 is TGTGCCAGCACCCTAGGGAGGGGACAGGGAATAGATACGCAGTATTTT.